This TCR beta chain was recovered during a study of regulatory dendritic cells for organ transplantation. Points from the study as a whole: The authors noted considerable between-person heterogeneity in alloreactive memory CD8+ cells.

This clone has just one count. Its matching antigen is unknown. Sequenced by immunoSEQ multiplex PCR; TCRdb stores in-frame clones only, minus some. Among about 11,000 clones, about 81% were seen once, and the ten largest hold roughly 2.6%. Sorted subsets were CFSE-labeled and cultured approximately 5 days with allogeneic dendritic cells. Germline CDR1 SGHDT, CDR2 YYEEEE. This CDR3 spans 15 amino acids. V shed 5 bases and J 4 bases; nucleotides not matched to a gene: 10. The TCR originated in a human donor in good health. The specimen sequenced was memory CD4+ T cells from blood cultured with regulatory dendritic cells. Subset meaning: CD45RO+ memory T cells. The chain carries TRBV5-6 and TRBJ2-3; 7 nucleotides align to TRBD2. Written as DNA, the CDR3 is TGTGCCAGCAGTCCGGCGGGGGTGTCCGCAGATACGCAGTATTTT. Amino acid sequence: CASSPAGVSADTQYF.